This T cell receptor beta chain was found in a study of early T cells in non-severe SARS-CoV-2 infection. There are 11 residues in the CDR3. The germline V gene encodes CDR1 DFQATT and CDR2 SNEGSKA (reference sequence). V was cut by 2 bases and J by 13 bases, with 14 bases left in between. Unique molecular identifiers were added to individual cDNA molecules. TCRdb redid the calling of the 5' RACE reads with MiXCR, one entry per CDR3 protein. Here the sample spans about 94,000 distinct CDR3 sequences, about 12% being singletons. On this clonotype itself: Antigen unknown.

Study-wide results and caveats: A preference for anti-spike CD8 responses marked VDJdb matching, which missed private and CD4 specificities.

The chain recombines TRBV20-1 with TRBJ2-5; the D gene is possibly TRBD1 (5 bases). This clonotype was sampled from an adult who was a healthcare worker with PCR-confirmed SARS-CoV-2 infection or an uninfected control (not recorded which). The specimen sequenced was whole blood. The CDR3 region has the DNA TGCAGTGCTAGATCGGTGCTGCAGGGGTACTTC. Protein: CSARSVLQGYF.